This TCR beta chain is drawn from a study of Ad26.COV2.S vaccination and SARS-CoV-2 variants (dated by TCRdb to 2020 to 2022). Looking at the study overall: Donors in the vaccine arm were drawn from COV1001, a phase I-IIa trial of Ad26.COV2.S in healthy adults that was multicentre, randomized, double-blind and placebo-controlled. Ad26.COV2.S was administered intramuscularly at a dose of 5x10^10 or 1x10^11 viral particles, either as one shot or as two shots given 56 days apart. TCRbeta repertoire sequencing served as the tool for gauging how specific and how broad the SARS-CoV-2-reactive T cell receptors were following Ad26.COV2.S vaccination. A total of approximately 32 samples were included in the TCR-sequenced set, comprising 19 Ad26.COV2.S vaccine recipients, 5 placebo recipients and 8 SARS-CoV-2 convalescent individuals. Trial participants were randomized into five groups of five: low-dose or high-dose Ad26.COV2.S given once or twice, or placebo on both occasions. Investigators did not know the trial group allocation while performing experiments and assessing outcomes. Paper-wide results and their limitations: Substantial breadth of spike-specific CD8+ and CD4+ T cell responses was reported after vaccination. Compared with placebo recipients, Ad26.COV2.S recipients showed higher spike-specific TCR breadth (P = 0.0014). According to the authors, total T cell responses may have been underestimated by the TCR breadth and depth analyses. Vaccine and placebo recipients had comparable non-spike TCR breadth, which fits with the vaccine containing only spike. The study was not powered to compare responses between vaccine doses or regimens.

The immunoSEQ Assay was the method used to sequence TCRbeta CDR3 regions. After extraction, genomic DNA underwent amplification by bias-controlled multiplex PCR, followed by high-throughput sequencing. The source study handled its data this way. To quantify the absolute abundance of each unique TCRbeta CDR3 region, sequences were collapsed and filtered. T cell fraction was estimated by normalizing TCRbeta template counts to usable DNA, which was measured by amplifying reference genes present in all nucleated cells. Repertoire TCRs were annotated as SARS-CoV-2-specific by exact matching of V gene, CDR3 amino acid sequence and J gene to a known reactive TCR set. The reference SARS-CoV-2 TCR set was obtained from MIRA and was filtered for enrichment in COVID-19-positive ImmuneCODE repertoires, whereby public or cross-reactive TCRs were removed. Drawing on the MIRA antigens, annotated TCRs were analysed further at the level of specific ORF or position within ORF. Breadth was defined as annotated unique rearrangements over total unique productive rearrangements; depth was the summed frequency of those rearrangements. TCR breadth was compared between groups using two-sided Wilcoxon rank-sum tests. TCRdb stores this immuneACCESS table with in-frame sequences only. Part of the clones is absent; in the studies checked, under half of the shortfall reflects unresolved V genes, and no reason is known for the rest. The V and J calls and clone size are taken from that table; D and trimming were inferred from the DNA. In all, the sample holds about 470,000 clones, and less than 95% of those were seen once. Jointly, the top ten make up about 4.1% of the sample.

In the paper's terms, the treatment or condition label means: 15 to 20 received Ad26.COV2.S at low or high dose, single or two shots; a few received placebo; per-sample allocation not given. Repertoires of vaccine and placebo recipients were sequenced from samples taken on day 63 after the first injection. Between 29 July and 7 August 2020, Cohort 1b enrolled approximately 26 adults aged 18-55 years at one site in Boston, USA. Ad26.COV2.S was a replication-incompetent adenovirus type 26 vector that expressed a prefusion-stabilized SARS-CoV-2 spike protein derived from the original Wuhan strain. Of note for this clone: Its binding antigen is unknown. No base qualities exist here, and no much larger clone lies one base off it.

At the junction V is shortened by 6 bases and J by 2 bases, with 2 bases in between. The CDR3 contains 10 residues, cysteine and phenylalanine counted. The read is trimmed to its CDR3 DNA, 30 bases read in frame from base 1. The CDR1 and CDR2 encoded by the germline V gene (reference sequence) are DFQATT and SNEGSKA. The chain was built from TRBV20-1 and TRBJ1-5, with no reliable assignment of the D segment. This sequence was found in a person aged 18-60 years who received the Ad26.COV2.S COVID-19 vaccine or a placebo. Sequences were derived from peripheral blood, sampled in a trial of Ad26.COV2.S vaccine versus placebo. The CDR3: CSAGNQPQHF. The DNA is TGCAGTGCCGGCAATCAGCCCCAGCATTTT.